A selection of T cell receptor beta chains follows, all from one sample in a study of early T cells in non-severe SARS-CoV-2 infection. TCRdb ran MiXCR on the 5' RACE reads and lists one entry per CDR3 protein. The repertoire holds some 46,000 distinct CDR3 sequences, with around 6% as singletons. The sample taken for sequencing was whole blood. These receptors were collected from an adult who was a healthcare worker with PCR-confirmed SARS-CoV-2 infection or an uninfected control (not recorded which). The CDR3 runs from the conserved cysteine through the conserved F or W. The D gene is left open where the match is weak. The size field is filled for only some rows; it gives once, few, many or a size class.

NA	TRBV10-3	TRBJ2-3	NA	CATSGGLVTDTQYF	TGTGCCACCTCTGGAGGGCTGGTCACAGATACGCAGTATTTT
NA	TRBV20-1	TRBJ2-5	few	CSAREIEQTQYF	TGCAGTGCTAGAGAAATAGAGCAGACCCAGTACTTC
NA	TRBV5-4	TRBJ2-2	many	CASSWGRNTGELFF	TGTGCCAGCAGCTGGGGTCGGAACACCGGGGAGCTGTTTTTT
NA	TRBV5-5	TRBJ2-3	many	CASSLYRMGTDTQYF	TGTGCCAGCAGCTTGTACCGGATGGGGACGGATACGCAGTATTTT
TRBD1	TRBV10-2	TRBJ1-5	NA	CASSEQGRQPQHF	TGCGCCAGCAGCGAACAGGGGCGTCAGCCCCAGCATTTT
TRBD1	TRBV10-3	TRBJ1-5	many	CAISVEGAIQPQHF	TGTGCCATCAGTGTCGAGGGGGCAATTCAGCCCCAGCATTTT
NA	TRBV7-6	TRBJ2-5	NA	CASSSAEETQYF	TGTGCCAGCAGCTCAGCGGAAGAGACCCAGTACTTC
TRBD2	TRBV7-2	TRBJ2-3	many	CASSSRGSPADTQYF	TGTGCCAGCAGTTCGCGGGGGTCCCCGGCAGATACGCAGTATTTT
NA	TRBV27	TRBJ2-7	many	CASSLDPATGEQYF	TGTGCCAGCAGTCTCGACCCGGCGACGGGCGAGCAGTACTTC
NA	TRBV12-3/TRBV12-4	TRBJ2-7	many	CASSFDQDSSSYEQYF	TGTGCCAGCAGTTTTGACCAAGACAGTAGCTCCTACGAGCAGTACTTC
TRBD1	TRBV30	TRBJ2-7	few	CAWSEGQGYEQYF	TGTGCCTGGAGTGAAGGACAGGGCTACGAGCAGTACTTC
NA	TRBV5-5	TRBJ2-7	many	CASSLGSGYEQYF	TGTGCCAGCAGCTTGGGGTCAGGCTACGAGCAGTACTTC
TRBD1	TRBV3-1	TRBJ1-2	many	CASSQGQGRNGYTF	TGTGCCAGCAGCCAAGGACAGGGGCGGAATGGCTACACCTTC
NA	TRBV12-5	TRBJ1-4	NA	CASGLVRAGRSNEKLFF	TGTGCTAGTGGTTTGGTACGAGCAGGGAGATCTAATGAAAAACTGTTTTTT
NA	TRBV12-3/TRBV12-4	TRBJ2-3	many	CASSFSRSTDTQYF	TGTGCCAGCAGTTTCTCGCGGAGCACAGATACGCAGTATTTT
NA	TRBV27	TRBJ2-7	NA	CASSLGTGPSHEQYF	TGTGCCAGCAGTTTAGGAACGGGGCCATCCCACGAGCAGTACTTC
NA	TRBV12-3/TRBV12-4	TRBJ1-6	NA	CASTLGQYNSPLHF	TGTGCCAGCACCCTGGGACAATATAATTCACCCCTCCACTTT
NA	TRBV6-6	TRBJ1-3	many	CASSARESGNTIYF	TGTGCCAGCAGTGCCAGGGAATCTGGAAACACCATATATTTT
NA	TRBV28	TRBJ1-5	few	CASTLWEGNQPQHF	TGTGCCAGCACCCTTTGGGAGGGTAATCAGCCCCAGCATTTT
NA	TRBV5-1	TRBJ1-1	many	CASRQETEAFF	TGCGCCAGCCGACAGGAAACTGAAGCTTTCTTT
NA	TRBV11-2	TRBJ2-3	many	CASSWGPGISTDTQYF	TGTGCCAGCAGCTGGGGGCCCGGGATCAGCACAGATACGCAGTATTTT
TRBD1	TRBV11-3	TRBJ2-1	few	CASSSITGDEQFF	TGTGCCAGCAGCTCGATCACAGGGGATGAGCAGTTCTTC
TRBD2	TRBV6-1	TRBJ2-2	many	CASGERGTNTGELFF	TGTGCCAGCGGAGAGCGGGGTACGAACACCGGGGAGCTGTTTTTT
NA	TRBV5-4	TRBJ2-7	NA	CASSSRQDPYEQYF	TGTGCCAGCAGCTCCCGACAGGACCCCTACGAGCAGTACTTC
NA	TRBV12-3/TRBV12-4	TRBJ1-6	few	CASSSGRNNSPLHF	TGTGCCAGCAGTTCCGGACGGAATAATTCACCCCTCCACTTT
NA	TRBV12-3/TRBV12-4	TRBJ1-2	many	CASSLGKKRSYTF	TGTGCCAGCAGTTTAGGGAAAAAGAGGAGCTACACCTTC
TRBD2	TRBV4-3	TRBJ2-1	few	CASSQETGGPVNEQFF	TGCGCCAGCAGCCAAGAGACGGGGGGGCCTGTGAATGAGCAGTTCTTC
NA	TRBV19	TRBJ2-1	few	CAASSVATYNEQFF	TGTGCCGCCAGTTCAGTAGCAACCTACAATGAGCAGTTCTTC
NA	TRBV10-1	TRBJ2-2	many	CASGGNTGELFF	TGCGCCAGTGGGGGGAACACCGGGGAGCTGTTTTTT
NA	TRBV15	TRBJ2-1	few	CATSRELGGYNEQFF	TGTGCCACCAGCAGAGAACTAGGGGGCTACAATGAGCAGTTCTTC
TRBD2	TRBV13	TRBJ2-3	NA	CASSLEASGGDTQYF	TGTGCCAGCAGCTTAGAGGCTAGCGGGGGAGATACGCAGTATTTT
NA	TRBV28	TRBJ2-2	few	CASTLGPGELFF	TGTGCCAGCACCCTGGGGCCCGGGGAGCTGTTTTTT
TRBD2	TRBV11-2	TRBJ2-1	many	CASSSSGGAGEQFF	TGTGCCAGCAGCTCGAGCGGGGGGGCAGGTGAGCAGTTCTTC
NA	TRBV19	TRBJ2-4	few	CASSIGGGVAKNIQYF	TGTGCCAGTAGTATAGGAGGCGGAGTAGCCAAAAACATTCAGTACTTC
TRBD2	TRBV20-1	TRBJ2-5	few	CSAPAGGGFRQETQYF	TGCAGTGCCCCTGCGGGCGGGGGGTTCCGGCAAGAGACCCAGTACTTC
NA	TRBV7-6	TRBJ2-7	many	CASSINEQYF	TGTGCCAGCAGCATCAACGAGCAGTACTTC
NA	TRBV18	TRBJ1-2	many	CASSPGSSYGYTF	TGTGCCAGCTCACCGGGATCCTCCTATGGCTACACCTTC
NA	TRBV6-6	TRBJ1-1	few	CASKRLNTEAFF	TGTGCCAGCAAGAGACTGAACACTGAAGCTTTCTTT
NA	TRBV7-9	TRBJ2-3	many	CASSKDSLTDTQYF	TGTGCCAGCAGCAAAGACAGTCTTACAGATACGCAGTATTTT
TRBD1	TRBV6-1	TRBJ2-3	many	CASRGQGTDTQYF	TGTGCCAGCAGAGGACAGGGGACAGATACGCAGTATTTT
TRBD2	TRBV5-1	TRBJ2-3	NA	CASSPSSGGTDTQYF	TGCGCCAGCAGCCCGTCTAGCGGGGGAACAGATACGCAGTATTTT
TRBD1	TRBV29-1	TRBJ1-2	many	CSAGQGVGDGYTF	TGCAGCGCCGGACAGGGGGTAGGGGATGGCTACACCTTC
TRBD2	TRBV5-1	TRBJ2-3	many	CASSLAGLGFGVDTQYF	TGCGCCAGCAGCTTGGCAGGACTAGGTTTTGGGGTGGATACGCAGTATTTT
NA	TRBV5-5	TRBJ2-5	many	CASSLGGTLNF	TGTGCCAGCAGCTTGGGCGGGACGCTAAACTTC
NA	TRBV2	TRBJ1-1	NA	CASSIRGVGTEAFF	TGTGCCAGCAGTATACGGGGGGTTGGCACTGAAGCTTTCTTT
NA	TRBV7-9	TRBJ1-2	few	CASRQSRAAENGYTF	TGTGCCAGCAGACAGAGCAGGGCAGCAGAGAATGGCTACACCTTC
NA	TRBV5-5	TRBJ2-7	NA	CASSLLQGGTYEQYF	TGTGCCAGCAGCTTGCTCCAGGGGGGGACCTACGAGCAGTACTTC
NA	TRBV6-4	TRBJ2-3	many	CASSTQEGADTQYF	TGTGCCAGCAGTACGCAGGAGGGGGCAGATACGCAGTATTTT